This is a list of T cell receptor beta chains from one sample in a study of monozygotic twins with inflammatory bowel disease. From its re-call of the 5' RACE reads, TCRdb lists each CDR3 protein once, without DNA. The repertoire table contains over 130,000 distinct CDR3 sequences. The sequenced material came from blood. Source of these receptors: a human donor with ulcerative colitis or Crohn's disease, or a healthy co-twin of an affected twin (not recorded which). CDR3s include the opening cysteine and the closing phenylalanine or tryptophan.

J	V	CDR3
TRBJ2-7	TRBV28	CASSFSGGKYEQYF
TRBJ2-7	TRBV12-3/TRBV12-4	CASSFPGPGFYEQYF
TRBJ1-2	TRBV5-5	CASSFGRTYNYGYTF
TRBJ2-2	TRBV9	CASSFRLAGGPRELFF
TRBJ2-5	TRBV28	CASSPRGGRQETQYF
TRBJ2-1	TRBV19	CATNRGPYYNEQFF
TRBJ2-5	TRBV4-3	CASSQDSGPWTQYF
TRBJ1-3	TRBV7-2	CASSFNSGNTIYF
TRBJ2-7	TRBV12-3/TRBV12-4	CASSPGQGLEQYF
TRBJ2-1	TRBV6-2/TRBV6-3	CASDLRGGALNEQFF
TRBJ1-5	TRBV27	CASSLFGTGVRSGQPQHF
TRBJ1-2	TRBV19	CASSIFELGPQRGYTF
TRBJ2-1	TRBV7-2	CASSYERQGYNEQFF
TRBJ1-1	TRBV6-5	CASSQGFTEAFF
TRBJ2-1	TRBV11-2	CASSFPGLAPGSHNEQFF
TRBJ1-2	TRBV7-2	CASSLATAYGYTF
TRBJ1-1	TRBV6-5	CASSWDTVNTEAFF
TRBJ1-2	TRBV6-1	CASSADLGYGYTF
TRBJ2-2	TRBV5-1	CASTGWGELFF
TRBJ1-6	TRBV10-3	CAISESSYNSPLHF
TRBJ1-4	TRBV19	CASSGSRKLFF
TRBJ1-6	TRBV6-6	CANSGAGYNSPLHF
TRBJ1-5	TRBV6-2/TRBV6-3	CASSPTGFVQPQHF
TRBJ2-7	TRBV12-3/TRBV12-4	CASSLGTSGQGQYF
TRBJ1-5	TRBV30	CAWSVGASNQPQHF
TRBJ2-7	TRBV5-1	CASSVSNSYEQYF
TRBJ1-5	TRBV30	CAWSTGAQPQHF
TRBJ1-3	TRBV7-2	CASSFAVSSGNTIYF
TRBJ1-4	TRBV5-1	CASRYGTGAATNEKLFF
TRBJ2-3	TRBV28	CASSSPADTQYF
TRBJ2-5	TRBV5-1	CASSSGTIQETQYF
TRBJ1-1	TRBV7-3	CASSLVEGRVVEAFF
TRBJ2-7	TRBV7-6	CASSLAGETVVYEQYF
TRBJ1-1	TRBV4-1	CASTYRVGTEAFF
TRBJ2-3	TRBV4-3	CASSQTRLGTDTQYF
TRBJ2-6	TRBV5-1	CASSLSPEGANVLTF
TRBJ2-1	TRBV6-4	CASSGTSGGNEQFF
TRBJ2-3	TRBV19	CASTMGQLSTDTQYF
TRBJ2-2	TRBV27	CASSSPRGLGGELFF
TRBJ2-7	TRBV5-1	CASSLVLDRTYEQYF
TRBJ2-3	TRBV11-2	CASSPNRQGAKDTQYF
TRBJ2-1	TRBV7-8	CASSLTSFNEQFF
TRBJ2-3	TRBV5-1	CASSLGNLGDTQYF
TRBJ2-7	TRBV20-1	CSARGGTAYSYEQYF
TRBJ2-1	TRBV7-3	CASSSGGEQFF
TRBJ2-2	TRBV3-1	CASSQDLGIPPLANTGELFF
TRBJ2-7	TRBV29-1	CSVEGTGTEQYF
TRBJ1-1	TRBV6-1	CASSPQGPFVPEAFF
TRBJ2-5	TRBV5-1	CASSLTRGVEETQYF
TRBJ2-3	TRBV12-3/TRBV12-4	CASRRGVDTQYF
TRBJ2-3	TRBV24-1	CATSDLEASKSTDTQYF
TRBJ1-5	TRBV20-1	CSARDRDRVSNQPQHF
TRBJ2-2	TRBV12-3/TRBV12-4	CAGSRDRATGELFF
TRBJ2-7	TRBV20-1	CSGRQGFNEQYF
TRBJ1-1	TRBV24-1	CATSPPDRLNTEAFF
TRBJ1-2	TRBV20-1	CSAIDRGRRANYGYTF
TRBJ2-2	TRBV5-1	CASSSLLAPGELFF
TRBJ2-5	TRBV7-9	CASGPGTAETQYF